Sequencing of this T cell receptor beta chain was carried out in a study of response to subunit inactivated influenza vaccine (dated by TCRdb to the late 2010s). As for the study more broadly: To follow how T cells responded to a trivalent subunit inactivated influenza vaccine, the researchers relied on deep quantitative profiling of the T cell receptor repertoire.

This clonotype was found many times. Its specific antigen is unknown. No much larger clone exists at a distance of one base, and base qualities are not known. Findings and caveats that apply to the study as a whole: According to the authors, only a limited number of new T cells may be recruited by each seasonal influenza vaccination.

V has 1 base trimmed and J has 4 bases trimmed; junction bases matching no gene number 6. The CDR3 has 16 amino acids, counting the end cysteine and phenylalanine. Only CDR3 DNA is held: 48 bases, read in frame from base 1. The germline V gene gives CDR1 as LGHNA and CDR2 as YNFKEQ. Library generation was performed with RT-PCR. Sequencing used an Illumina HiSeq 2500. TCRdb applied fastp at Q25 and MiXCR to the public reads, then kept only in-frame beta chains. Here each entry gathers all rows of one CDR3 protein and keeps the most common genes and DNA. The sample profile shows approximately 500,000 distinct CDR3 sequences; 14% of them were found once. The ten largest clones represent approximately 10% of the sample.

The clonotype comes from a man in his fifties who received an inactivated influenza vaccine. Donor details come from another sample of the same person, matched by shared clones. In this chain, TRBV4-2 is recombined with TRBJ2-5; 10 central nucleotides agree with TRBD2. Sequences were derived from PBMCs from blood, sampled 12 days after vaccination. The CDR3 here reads CASSQAAGTSVETQYF. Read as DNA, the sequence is TGTGCCAGCAGCCAAGCGGCCGGGACTAGCGTAGAGACCCAGTACTTC.